This T cell receptor (beta chain) was recorded in a study of T-cell reconstitution after alpha-beta-depleted transplantation in children. General observations from the study: After transplant, at about two months, alpha-beta T cells were reportedly derived from several hundred expanded graft clones. Surviving recipient T cells and thymic progenitors accounted for the high day-60 TCRbeta diversity observed in some patients. One year post-transplant, T-cell counts and diversity were largely derived from T cells produced anew.

On this clonotype itself: Its antigen is undetermined.

Preparation of the TCRbeta library was carried out with unique molecular identifiers. TCRdb itself ran the PCR reads through MiXCR, one entry per CDR3 protein. Counted here are hundreds of thousands of distinct CDR3 sequences, 15% to 20% occurring once; the ten biggest clones make up 5%. The trim removed 5 bases at V and 1 base at J, leaving 5 bases unmatched. This CDR3 contains 16 residues. The germline V gene has CDR1 MRHNA and CDR2 SNTAGT. The rearrangement joins TRBV6-4 to TRBJ2-3, with TRBD2 identical over 11 bases. This material consisted of PBMCs, mostly from graft donor cells, taken 360 days after TCRalphabeta/CD19-depleted stem cell transplant. The clonotype comes from a male patient younger than 18 who had a stem cell transplant for acute lymphoblastic leukemia, so the T cells may come from the graft donor. The CDR3 nucleotides are TGTGCCAGCAGTCTAGCGGGAGGACGCGGCACAGATACGCAGTATTTT. Its translation: CASSLAGGRGTDTQYF.